A selection of T cell receptor beta chains follows, all from one sample in a study of post-analysis software for immune sequencing data. In TCRdb, the PCR reads were re-called with MiXCR into one record per CDR3 protein. The table lists 650,000 to 850,000 distinct CDR3 sequences, around 53% of them singletons. Sequencing input: blood. These TCRs come from a girl between 10 and 17 years old with multiple sclerosis. Both conserved end residues are part of each CDR3. The D gene is left open where the match is weak. The size of a clone is reported for some rows only, either as once, few or many, or as a class for expanded clones.

v_gene	abundance	j_gene	d_gene	CDR3nt	CDR3aa
TRBV20-1	.	TRBJ1-2	.	TGCAGTGCTAGGCTTAATGGCTACACCTTC	CSARLNGYTF
TRBV6-5	few	TRBJ1-1	TRBD1	TGTGCCAGCAGCTTTGACAGGGAGGTGTCCGAAGCTTTCTTT	CASSFDREVSEAFF
TRBV7-3	.	TRBJ2-5	.	TGTGCCAGCAGCCCCGGCCCCGGGGGTACAGAAGAGACCCAGTACTTC	CASSPGPGGTEETQYF
TRBV20-1	.	TRBJ1-2	.	TGCAGTGCTAGAGATAGTAGCAGACAGACCGCTAACTATGGCTACACCTTC	CSARDSSRQTANYGYTF
TRBV5-1	.	TRBJ1-5	.	TGCGCCAGCAGCTTGGAAGGTCGGGCGCAGCCCCAGCATTTT	CASSLEGRAQPQHF
TRBV29-1	.	TRBJ2-5	.	TGCAGCGTTGACGGGAGCAGGGGATCGCAAGAGACCCAGTACTTC	CSVDGSRGSQETQYF
TRBV10-3	.	TRBJ2-3	.	TGTGCCACCAGTGAGTTGCAGTCACCTAGCACAGATACGCAGTATTTT	CATSELQSPSTDTQYF
TRBV20-1	few	TRBJ2-3	TRBD2	TGCAGTGCTGGCGATGCGGGAGGGAACACAGATACGCAGTATTTT	CSAGDAGGNTDTQYF
TRBV5-6	many	TRBJ2-6	.	TGTGCCAGCACCCTAACCGTCTCTGGGGCCAACGTCCTGACTTTC	CASTLTVSGANVLTF
TRBV7-9	.	TRBJ2-3	.	TGTGCCAGCAGCTTAGGGATGGATACGCAGTATTTT	CASSLGMDTQYF
TRBV27	.	TRBJ2-7	TRBD1	TGTGCCAGCAGTTCGGACAATACCGGGACAGGGAACGAGCAGTACTTC	CASSSDNTGTGNEQYF
TRBV27	.	TRBJ2-5	.	TGTGCCAGCAGTTTGAGGGGATCGTACCAAGAGACCCAGTACTTC	CASSLRGSYQETQYF
TRBV5-1	.	TRBJ1-2	TRBD1	TGCGCCAGCAGCTTAACCTCGGGACAGAACTATGGCTACACCTTC	CASSLTSGQNYGYTF
TRBV7-8	once	TRBJ2-7	.	TGTGCCAGCAGCACCCGATCGGGGGTTATCTCCTACGAGCAGTACTTC	CASSTRSGVISYEQYF
TRBV7-9	.	TRBJ2-7	TRBD1	TGTGCCAGCAGCTTAATTGGGTACAGGGGGTACGAGCAGTACTTC	CASSLIGYRGYEQYF
TRBV7-9	.	TRBJ1-1	.	TGTGCCAGCAGCCCGGGGGGCCAGCGAAGCACTGAAGCTTTCTTT	CASSPGGQRSTEAFF
TRBV29-1	.	TRBJ2-7	TRBD1	TGCAGCGTCGGCCTCCTAGGGACAGGAGGTCACGAGCAGTACTTC	CSVGLLGTGGHEQYF